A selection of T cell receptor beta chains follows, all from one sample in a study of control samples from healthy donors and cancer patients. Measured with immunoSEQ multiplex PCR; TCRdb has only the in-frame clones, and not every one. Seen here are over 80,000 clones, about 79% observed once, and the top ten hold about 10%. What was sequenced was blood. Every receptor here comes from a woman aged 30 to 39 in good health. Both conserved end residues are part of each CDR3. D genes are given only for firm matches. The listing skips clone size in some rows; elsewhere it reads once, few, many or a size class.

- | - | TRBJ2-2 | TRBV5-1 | CASRPPGNTGELFF | TGCGCCAGCAGACCTCCGGGGAACACCGGGGAGCTGTTTTTT
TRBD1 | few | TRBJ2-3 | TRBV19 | CASSILTGGSTDTQYF | TGTGCCAGTAGTATCCTTACAGGGGGCTCAACAGATACGCAGTATTTT
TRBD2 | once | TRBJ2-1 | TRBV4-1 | CASSLAGYNEQFF | TGCGCCAGCAGCCTAGCGGGTTACAATGAGCAGTTCTTC
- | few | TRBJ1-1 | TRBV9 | CASSVGANTEAFF | TGTGCCAGCAGCGTAGGAGCGAACACTGAAGCTTTCTTT
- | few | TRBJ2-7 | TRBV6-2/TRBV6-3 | CASSYSTPPGTTYEQYF | TGTGCCAGCAGTTACTCGACACCGCCCGGGACCACCTACGAGCAGTACTTC
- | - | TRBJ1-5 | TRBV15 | CATSNGQIGNQPQHF | TGTGCCACCAGCAACGGACAGATCGGCAATCAGCCCCAGCATTTT
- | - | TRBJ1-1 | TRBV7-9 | CASSLARPMNTEAFF | TGTGCCAGCAGCTTAGCCCGACCGATGAACACTGAAGCTTTCTTT
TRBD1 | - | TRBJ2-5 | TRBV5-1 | CASSLATGAEETQYF | TGCGCCAGCAGCTTGGCCACAGGGGCGGAGGAGACCCAGTACTTC
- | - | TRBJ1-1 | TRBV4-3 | CASSQDRQVLGTEAFF | TGCGCCAGCAGCCAAGATCGGCAGGTGCTTGGGACTGAAGCTTTCTTT
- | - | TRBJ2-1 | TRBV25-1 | CASSEAPPVRQFF | TGTGCCAGCAGTGAGGCGCCCCCCGTTCGTCAGTTCTTC
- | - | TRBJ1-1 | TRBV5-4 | CASSSLLGGGDAFF | TGTGCCAGCAGCTCGTTGCTCGGGGGTGGTGACGCTTTCTTT
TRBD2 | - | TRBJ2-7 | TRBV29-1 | CSVRTSYEQYF | TGCAGCGTTCGGACTAGCTACGAGCAGTACTTC
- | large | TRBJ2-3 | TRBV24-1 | CATSDYQALDTQYF | TGTGCCACCAGTGATTACCAGGCGTTAGATACGCAGTATTTT
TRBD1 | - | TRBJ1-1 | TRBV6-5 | CASGRRDRGEAFF | TGTGCCAGCGGCAGACGGGACAGGGGGGAAGCTTTCTTT
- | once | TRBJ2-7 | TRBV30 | CAWSASAGYEQYF | TGTGCCTGGAGTGCCTCGGCTGGCTACGAGCAGTACTTC
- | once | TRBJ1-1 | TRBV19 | CASSTQGGYTEAFF | TGTGCCAGTAGTACACAGGGAGGGTACACTGAAGCTTTCTTT
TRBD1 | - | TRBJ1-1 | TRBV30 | CAWSTGGETEAFF | TGTGCCTGGAGTACAGGGGGCGAGACTGAAGCTTTCTTT
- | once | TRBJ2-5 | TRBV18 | CASSPSQETQYF | TGTGCCAGCTCACCCTCCCAAGAGACCCAGTACTTC
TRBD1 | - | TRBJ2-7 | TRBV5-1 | CASSSDRGVSEQYF | TGCGCCAGCAGCTCGGACAGGGGAGTTAGCGAGCAGTACTTC
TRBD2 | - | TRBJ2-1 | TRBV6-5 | CASRVSGGSEQFF | TGTGCCAGCAGGGTTAGCGGGGGATCGGAGCAGTTCTTC
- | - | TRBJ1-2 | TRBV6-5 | CASRPQGTHGYTF | TGTGCCAGCAGACCACAGGGTACCCATGGCTACACCTTC
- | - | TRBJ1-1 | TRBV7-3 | CASSAGGGGTEAFF | TGTGCCAGCTCCGCCGGGGGCGGAGGGACTGAAGCTTTCTTT
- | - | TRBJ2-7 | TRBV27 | CASSRGWDEQYF | TGTGCCAGCAGTAGGGGGTGGGACGAGCAGTACTTC
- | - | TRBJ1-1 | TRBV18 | CASSRNNMDQEFF | TGTGCCAGCTCACGGAACAACATGGACCAAGAGTTCTTT
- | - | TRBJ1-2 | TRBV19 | CASSPSTRANYGYTF | TGTGCCAGTAGTCCAAGCACGAGGGCTAACTATGGCTACACCTTC
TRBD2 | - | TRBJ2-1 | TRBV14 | CASSQAGGSYNEQFF | TGTGCCAGCAGCCAAGCGGGGGGTTCCTACAATGAGCAGTTCTTC
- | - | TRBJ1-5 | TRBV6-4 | CASSDSGGVSNQPQHF | TGTGCCAGCAGTGACTCCGGCGGGGTTAGCAATCAGCCCCAGCATTTT
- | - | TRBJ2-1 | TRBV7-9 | CASSLRRGPGNEQFF | TGTGCCAGCAGCTTAAGGCGGGGGCCGGGCAATGAGCAGTTCTTC
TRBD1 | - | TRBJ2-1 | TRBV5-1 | CASSLTGAPGNEQFF | TGCGCCAGCAGCTTGACAGGGGCGCCGGGCAATGAGCAGTTCTTC
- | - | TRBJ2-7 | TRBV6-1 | CASSEALRRDNSYEQYF | TGTGCCAGCAGTGAAGCGCTTCGAAGGGACAACTCCTACGAGCAGTACTTC
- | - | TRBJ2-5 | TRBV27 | CASRDTGMGTQYF | TGTGCCAGCAGGGACACAGGGATGGGGACCCAGTACTTC
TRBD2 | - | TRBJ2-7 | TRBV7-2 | CASSLVSGGPYEQYF | TGTGCCAGCAGCTTAGTGAGCGGGGGCCCTTACGAGCAGTACTTC
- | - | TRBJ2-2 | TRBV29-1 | CSVAGAYTGELFF | TGCAGCGTTGCAGGGGCGTACACCGGGGAGCTGTTTTTT
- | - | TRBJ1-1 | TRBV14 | CASSAGVNTEAFF | TGTGCCAGCAGCGCAGGGGTGAACACTGAAGCTTTCTTT
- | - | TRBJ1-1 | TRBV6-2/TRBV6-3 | CASSYSTAGTGAFF | TGTGCCAGCAGTTACTCAACCGCCGGGACTGGGGCTTTCTTT
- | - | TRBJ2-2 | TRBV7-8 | CASSLVGGTGELFF | TGTGCCAGCAGCTTAGTAGGGGGCACCGGGGAGCTGTTTTTT
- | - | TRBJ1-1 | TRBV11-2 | CASSLEAGMNTEAFF | TGTGCCAGCAGCTTAGAGGCAGGGATGAACACTGAAGCTTTCTTT
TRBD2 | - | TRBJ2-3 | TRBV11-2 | CASSLVGGAPDTQYF | TGTGCCAGCAGCTTAGTCGGGGGGGCCCCAGATACGCAGTATTTT
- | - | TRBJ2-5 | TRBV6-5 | CASSRVDQETQYF | TGTGCCAGCAGCAGGGTTGACCAAGAGACCCAGTACTTC
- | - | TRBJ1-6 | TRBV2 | CASRLGGYSPLHF | TGTGCCAGCAGACTTGGGGGCTATTCACCCCTCCACTTT
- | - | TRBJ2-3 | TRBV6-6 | CASSYGGGGRTDTQYF | TGTGCCAGCAGTTACGGTGGGGGAGGCCGCACAGATACGCAGTATTTT
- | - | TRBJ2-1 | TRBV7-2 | CASSLAPSSEQFF | TGTGCCAGCAGCTTAGCTCCGAGCAGTGAGCAGTTCTTC
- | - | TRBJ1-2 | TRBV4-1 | CASSQDQAAAPYYGYTF | TGCGCCAGCAGCCAAGATCAAGCAGCGGCTCCTTACTATGGCTACACCTTC
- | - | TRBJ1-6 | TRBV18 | CASSLGSENSPLHF | TGTGCCAGCTCCCTGGGGAGCGAAAATTCACCCCTCCACTTT
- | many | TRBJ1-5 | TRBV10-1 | CASSEFVHNFSNQPQHF | TGCGCCAGCAGTGAATTTGTACACAATTTTAGCAATCAGCCCCAGCATTTT
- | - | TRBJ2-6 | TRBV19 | CASSVSSSGANVLTF | TGTGCCAGTAGTGTATCGAGCTCTGGGGCCAACGTCCTGACTTTC
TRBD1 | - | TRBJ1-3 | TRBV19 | CASSIDGQAGTIYF | TGTGCCAGTAGTATAGATGGACAGGCCGGCACCATATATTTT
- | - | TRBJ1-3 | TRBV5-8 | CASRPPGGSGNTIYF | TGTGCCAGCAGGCCTCCGGGAGGCTCTGGAAACACCATATATTTT
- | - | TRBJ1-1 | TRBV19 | CASSRAGGRSTEAFF | TGTGCCAGTAGTAGGGCGGGGGGGCGAAGCACTGAAGCTTTCTTT
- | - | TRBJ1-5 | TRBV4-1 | CASSRGGGSNQPQHF | TGCGCCAGCAGCCGAGGTGGGGGTAGCAATCAGCCCCAGCATTTT
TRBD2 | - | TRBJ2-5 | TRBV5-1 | CASSSASSGGQETQYF | TGCGCCAGCAGCTCCGCCTCTAGCGGGGGGCAGGAGACCCAGTACTTC
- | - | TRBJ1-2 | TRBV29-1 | CSVTRAHTLYGYTF | TGCAGCGTTACTAGGGCCCATACCCTCTATGGCTACACCTTC
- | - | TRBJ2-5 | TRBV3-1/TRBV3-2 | CASRTEETQYF | TGTGCCAGCAGGACAGAAGAGACCCAGTACTTC